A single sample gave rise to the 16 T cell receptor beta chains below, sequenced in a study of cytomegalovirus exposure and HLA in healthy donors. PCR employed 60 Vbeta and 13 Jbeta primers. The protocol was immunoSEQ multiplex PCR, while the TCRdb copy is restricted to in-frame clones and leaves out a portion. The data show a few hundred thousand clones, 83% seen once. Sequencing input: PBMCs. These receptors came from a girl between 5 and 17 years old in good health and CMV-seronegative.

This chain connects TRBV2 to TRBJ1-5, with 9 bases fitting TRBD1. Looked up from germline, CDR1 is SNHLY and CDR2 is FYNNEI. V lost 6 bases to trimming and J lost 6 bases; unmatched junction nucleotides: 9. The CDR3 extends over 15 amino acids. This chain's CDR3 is CASSELGQGTQPQHF. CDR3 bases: TGTGCCAGCAGCGAATTGGGACAGGGAACTCAGCCCCAGCATTTT.

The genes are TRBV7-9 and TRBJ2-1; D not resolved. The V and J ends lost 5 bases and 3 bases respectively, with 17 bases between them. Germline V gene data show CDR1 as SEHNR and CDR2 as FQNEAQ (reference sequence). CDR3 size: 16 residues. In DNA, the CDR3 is TGTGCCAGCAGCCTACGAATTGGTTCCCTCTACAATGAGCAGTTCTTC. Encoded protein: CASSLRIGSLYNEQFF.

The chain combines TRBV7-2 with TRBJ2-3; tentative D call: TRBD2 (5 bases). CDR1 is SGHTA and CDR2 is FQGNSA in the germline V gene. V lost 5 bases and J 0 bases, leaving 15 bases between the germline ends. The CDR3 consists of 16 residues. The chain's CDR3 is CASSPHPGSSTDTQYF. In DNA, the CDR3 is TGTGCCAGCAGCCCTCATCCGGGGTCTAGCACAGATACGCAGTATTTT.

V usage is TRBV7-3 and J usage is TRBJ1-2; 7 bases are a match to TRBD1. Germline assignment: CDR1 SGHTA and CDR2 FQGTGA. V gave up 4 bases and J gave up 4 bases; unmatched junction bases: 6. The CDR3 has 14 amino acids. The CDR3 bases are TGTGCCAGCAGCTCCCTTGACAGGGTCTATGGCTACACCTTC. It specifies CASSSLDRVYGYTF.

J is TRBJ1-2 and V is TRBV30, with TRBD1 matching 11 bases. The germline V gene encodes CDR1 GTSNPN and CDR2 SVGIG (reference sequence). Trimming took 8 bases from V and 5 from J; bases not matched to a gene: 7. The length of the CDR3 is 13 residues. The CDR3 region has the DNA TGTGCCGGCAGGACAGGGGGCTTTTATGGCTACACCTTC. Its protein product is CAGRTGGFYGYTF.

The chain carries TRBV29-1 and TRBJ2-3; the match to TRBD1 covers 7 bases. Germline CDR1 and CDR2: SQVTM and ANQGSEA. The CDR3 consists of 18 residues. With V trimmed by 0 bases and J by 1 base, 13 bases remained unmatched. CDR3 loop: CSVEDLFRDRVRTDTQYF. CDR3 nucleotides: TGCAGCGTTGAAGATCTATTCCGAGACAGGGTCCGCACAGATACGCAGTATTTT.

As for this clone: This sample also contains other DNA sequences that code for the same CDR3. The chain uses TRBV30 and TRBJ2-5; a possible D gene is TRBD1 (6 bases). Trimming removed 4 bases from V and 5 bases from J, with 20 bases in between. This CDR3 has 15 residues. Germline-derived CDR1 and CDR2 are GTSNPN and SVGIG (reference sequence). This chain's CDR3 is CAWIGTPAPRETQYF. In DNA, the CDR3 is TGTGCCTGGATTGGGACACCGGCCCCCAGGGAGACCCAGTACTTC.

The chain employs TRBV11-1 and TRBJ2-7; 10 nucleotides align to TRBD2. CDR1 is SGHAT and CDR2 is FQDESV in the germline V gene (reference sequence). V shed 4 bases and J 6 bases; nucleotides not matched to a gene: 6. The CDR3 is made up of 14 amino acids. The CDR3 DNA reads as TGTGCCAGCAGCTCCCACGGACTAGCGGCCGAGCAGTACTTC. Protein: CASSSHGLAAEQYF.

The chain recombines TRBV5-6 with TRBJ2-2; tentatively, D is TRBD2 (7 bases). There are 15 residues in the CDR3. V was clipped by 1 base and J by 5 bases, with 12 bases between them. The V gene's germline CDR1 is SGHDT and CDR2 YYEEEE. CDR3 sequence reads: CASSLTGRGTGELFF. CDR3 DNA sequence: TGTGCCAGCAGCTTGACAGGGCGGGGGACCGGGGAGCTGTTTTTT.

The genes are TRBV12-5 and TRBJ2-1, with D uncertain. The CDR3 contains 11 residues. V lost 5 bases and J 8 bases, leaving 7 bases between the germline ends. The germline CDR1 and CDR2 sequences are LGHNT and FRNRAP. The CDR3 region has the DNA TGTGCTAGTGGTCATGCGCATGAGCAGTTCTTC. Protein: CASGHAHEQFF.

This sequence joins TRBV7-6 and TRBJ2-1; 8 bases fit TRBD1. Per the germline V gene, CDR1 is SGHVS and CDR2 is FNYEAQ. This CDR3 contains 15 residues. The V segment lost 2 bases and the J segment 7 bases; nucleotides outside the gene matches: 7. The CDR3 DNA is TGTGCCAGCAGCTTAATGACAGGGGTGTTAAATGAGCAGTTCTTC. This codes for CASSLMTGVLNEQFF.

The CDR3 protein is CATTRGQGNGYTF. The CDR3, as DNA: TGTGCCACCACGAGGGGGCAGGGGAATGGCTACACCTTC. The V and J genes are TRBV19 and TRBJ1-2; 7 bases line up with TRBD1. The CDR3 totals 13 residues. Trimming at V came to 10 bases and at J to 6 bases, leaving 11 bases not matched to a gene. Per germline, CDR1 LNHDA and CDR2 SQIVND (reference sequence).

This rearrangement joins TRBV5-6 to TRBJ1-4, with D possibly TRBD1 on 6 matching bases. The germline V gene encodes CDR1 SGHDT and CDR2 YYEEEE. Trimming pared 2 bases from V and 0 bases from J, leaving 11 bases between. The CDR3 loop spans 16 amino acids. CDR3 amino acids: CASSFQGTATNEKLFF. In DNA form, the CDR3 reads TGTGCCAGCAGCTTCCAGGGGACGGCAACTAATGAAAAACTGTTTTTT.

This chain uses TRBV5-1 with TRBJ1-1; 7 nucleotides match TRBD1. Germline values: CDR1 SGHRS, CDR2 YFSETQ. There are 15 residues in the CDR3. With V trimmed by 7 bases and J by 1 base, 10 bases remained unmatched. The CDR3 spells CASGPGTDSNTEAFF. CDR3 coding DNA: TGCGCCAGCGGTCCCGGGACAGACTCGAACACTGAAGCTTTCTTT.

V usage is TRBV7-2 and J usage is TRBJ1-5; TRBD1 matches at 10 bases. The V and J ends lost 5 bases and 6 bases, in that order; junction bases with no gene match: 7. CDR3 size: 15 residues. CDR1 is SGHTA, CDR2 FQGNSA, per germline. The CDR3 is CASSHGTGASQPQHF. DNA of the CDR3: TGTGCCAGCAGCCATGGGACAGGGGCAAGTCAGCCCCAGCATTTT.

The CDR3 nucleotides read TGTGCCTGGAGCTCAGGATTTTATAGCAATCAGCCCCAGCATTTT. Translated, it gives CAWSSGFYSNQPQHF. The genes are TRBV30 and TRBJ1-5; D is undetermined. The V and J ends lost 3 bases and 0 bases respectively, with 12 bases between them. This CDR3 is built from 15 residues. Germline V gene sequence: CDR1 GTSNPN, CDR2 SVGIG (reference sequence). The full variable domain, completed using reference TRBV30 and TRBJ1-5, is SQTIHQWPATLVQPVGSPLSLECTVEGTSNPNLYWYRQAAGRGLQLLFYSVGIGQISSEVPQNLSASRPQDRQFILSSKKLLLSDSGFYLCAWSSGFYSNQPQHFGDGTRLSIL.